This T cell receptor (beta chain) was retrieved from a study of T cells in Graves' hyperthyroidism and ophthalmopathy. To note about this clonotype: Antigen: not known.

Using RNA transcripts as the source, TCR beta CDR3 regions were amplified. A set of HTBI primers served as the primers for a first-round RT-PCR of the TCR CDR3. TCRdb reprocessed the multiplex PCR reads with MiXCR, giving one entry per CDR3 protein. Of about 610,000 distinct CDR3 sequences in the sample, roughly 16% were seen once. V lost 0 bases to trimming and J lost 10 bases, with 11 bases between them. The germline gives CDR1 SGHRS, CDR2 YFSETQ. CDR3 length: 13 amino acids. General study points: Within blood appeared most thyroid clonotypes that had expanded above 0.001.

The sequenced sample consisted of blood. This rearrangement joins TRBV5-1 to TRBJ2-4, with D hard to call. This receptor was taken from a woman aged 40-49 years with Graves' ophthalmopathy. CDR3 sequence (DNA): TGCGCCAGCAGCTTGGTGCCCCGCGGTATTCAGTACTTC. Translation gives CASSLVPRGIQYF.